This TCR beta chain originates from a study of blood T cell repertoires in COVID-19. Study details: Collection of acute and convalescent COVID-19 samples took place in the United States, Italy and Spain. Sources were T cells, B-cell-depleted T cells, or PBMCs; the material itself was cDNA or gDNA.

Original analysis: Reference gene primer amplification yielded estimated nucleated cell counts. TCRdb's table, derived via immunoSEQ multiplex PCR, lists solely in-frame clones and lacks some. The DNA was the basis for D and trimming; V, J and clone size are from that table. The repertoire has roughly 160,000 clones, just under 90% of them found once; the top ten carry 10%. This clone is a singleton in its sample. Those enrolled in Seattle joined during active infection and were followed longitudinally afterward. The CDR3 is 13 residues long. Trimming took 5 bases from V and 10 from J; bases not matched to a gene: 9. The germline gives CDR1 SQVTM, CDR2 ANQGSEA.

The specimen sequenced was peripheral blood. This sequence originates from a woman aged 70 to 79 with COVID-19, enrolled during active disease. The gene calls are TRBV29-1 and TRBJ1-2, with 11 bases fitting TRBD1. CDR3 nucleotide sequence: TGCAGCGTTTCCGGGACAGGGGGAGGAATCTACACCTTC. Protein: CSVSGTGGGIYTF.